The source of this TCR beta chain is a study of CD4 T cells in relation to SARS-CoV-2 and coronaviruses. Study-wide context: TCR beta CDR3s were sequenced after roughly ten-day antigen culture of PBMCs. Negative control cultures got HIV-1 Nef peptides or no peptide.

CDR1 and CDR2 from the germline V gene are MNHNY and SVGAGI (reference sequence). The V gene lost 5 bases and the J gene lost 7 bases, with 21 bases spanning the gap. The CDR3 spans 15 residues. The unexposed donors gave CD4+ T cells in about 2011-2019, prior to COVID-19. After approximately ten days of culture, CD4+ T cells were isolated. Here immunoSEQ multiplex PCR was the method, and the copy in TCRdb shows in-frame clones only, minus some. Of about 18,000 clones listed, approximately 82% are singletons. As for this clone: Antigen unknown.

This clonotype originated in a human donor in good health. Sequenced input: CD4+ T cells from PBMCs, cultured in vitro. V is TRBV6-6 and J is TRBJ2-7; D might be TRBD1 or TRBD2, each matching 6 bases. The CDR3 DNA reads TGTGCCAGCAGTCTGAGCCGGGACACCGCGGGGGAGCAGTACTTC. As protein: CASSLSRDTAGEQYF.